The 11 T cell receptor beta chains in this list originate from one sample, sequenced in a study of human T cells and chemical hapten exposure. As for time point: healthy volunteer bleed at 6 weeks. The authors' total RNA extraction used unfractionated whole blood. TCRdb processed the RACE reads anew with MiXCR; each CDR3 protein has one entry. The table records around 65,000 distinct CDR3 sequences, roughly 6.6% of them present only once. Sequencing input: whole blood. The receptors shown here come from a female donor in good health. Some clones in this sample may be carry-over from other donors' samples.

The chain employs TRBV20-1 and TRBJ2-7; 8 bases line up with TRBD1. This CDR3 is 13 amino acids long. Germline lookup yields CDR1 DFQATT and CDR2 SNEGSKA (reference sequence). In DNA, the CDR3 is TGCAGCGCCCCAGGACAGGGCCGCTACGAGCAGTACTTC. Protein: CSAPGQGRYEQYF.

This clonotype was seen repeatedly, ten times or more. The V and J genes are TRBV27 and TRBJ1-5; perhaps TRBD1 as D (6 bases). CDR1 and CDR2 from the germline V gene are MNHEY and SMNVEV (reference sequence). The CDR3 runs 15 residues. V was trimmed by 3 bases and J by 6 bases, leaving 15 bases between them. The CDR3 is CASSFSDRSSQPQHF. The CDR3, as DNA: TGTGCCAGCAGTTTCTCAGACAGGTCGAGTCAGCCCCAGCATTTT.

This chain joins TRBV28 and TRBJ2-1, with a possible D match to TRBD1 (5 bases). Germline V gene sequence: CDR1 MDHEN, CDR2 SYDVKM. There are 14 residues in the CDR3. V lost 6 bases and J lost 4, with 13 bases in between. The CDR3 sequence is CASSMPGQYNEQFF. CDR3 DNA sequence: TGTGCCAGCAGCATGCCAGGGCAATACAATGAGCAGTTCTTC.

CDR3 nucleotide sequence: TGTGCCAGCAGTCCTGACAATGAGCAGTTCTTC. As protein: CASSPDNEQFF. The chain has TRBV12-3 or TRBV12-4 and TRBJ2-1, with D unclear. The V end lost 5 bases, the J end lost 5 bases, and 4 bases lay between the germline ends. CDR3 size: 11 residues.

The J gene is TRBJ2-2, the V gene TRBV7-9; weak D call: TRBD1 (6 bases). The V end was cut by 9 bases, the J end by 1 base, with 9 bases between. The V gene's germline CDR1 is SEHNR and CDR2 FQNEAQ (reference sequence). The CDR3 is 13 residues long. The CDR3 DNA sequence: TGTGCCAGACAGGGTGTGAACACCGGGGAGCTGTTTTTT. Its protein product is CARQGVNTGELFF.

This clonotype was observed many times. This sequence joins TRBV5-6 and TRBJ1-1; 7 positions match TRBD1. This CDR3 spans 14 amino acids. Trimming took 3 bases from V and 4 from J; bases not matched to a gene: 6. Germline V gene data show CDR1 as SGHDT and CDR2 as YYEEEE. Written as DNA, the CDR3 is TGTGCCAGCAGCTACCTTGACAGGGCCACTGAAGCTTTCTTT. This encodes CASSYLDRATEAFF.

This clonotype appeared many times. CDR3 region: CASSYGTSGSEETQYF. The CDR3 DNA is TGTGCCAGCAGTTACGGGACTAGCGGGAGCGAAGAGACCCAGTACTTC. This chain joins TRBV6-2 or TRBV6-3 and TRBJ2-5, with TRBD2 identical over 14 bases. Germline lookup yields CDR1 MNHEY and CDR2 SVGEGT. V shed 2 bases and J 3 bases; nucleotides not matched to a gene: 2. The CDR3 covers 16 residues.

This clonotype has a count of ten or more. The rearrangement uses TRBV3-1 and TRBJ2-2; 8 bases are a match to TRBD1. Germline-derived CDR1 and CDR2 are LGHDT and YNNKEL (reference sequence). The trim removed 11 bases at V and 7 bases at J, leaving 6 bases unmatched. The CDR3 is 12 residues long. The CDR3 region is CAARTGSGELFF. In DNA, the CDR3 is TGTGCCGCGAGGACAGGGAGCGGGGAGCTGTTTTTT.

This clonotype turned up a few times. The chain joins TRBV3-1 to TRBJ2-1, with unresolved D. Germline V lookup: CDR1 LGHDT, CDR2 YNNKEL (reference sequence). Trimming took off 3 bases at V and 0 bases at J, with 9 bases between the two ends. There are 15 residues in the CDR3. The CDR3, as DNA: TGTGCCAGCAGCCACGACTCGTACTCCTACAATGAGCAGTTCTTC. Protein: CASSHDSYSYNEQFF.

This clonotype was observed at least ten times. CDR3 in DNA: TGTGCCAGCGGGGGAGAGTACTCTGAAGCTTTCTTT. Translation: CASGGEYSEAFF. The V call is TRBV2, the J call TRBJ1-1, with a weak D call TRBD1 (5 bases). V dropped 8 bases and J dropped 6 bases, with 13 bases sitting between them. Germline V gene data show CDR1 as SNHLY and CDR2 as FYNNEI. This CDR3 region has 12 residues.

This clonotype was recorded at least ten times. The V and J genes are TRBV7-9 and TRBJ1-3; D unclear. Looked up from germline, CDR1 is SEHNR and CDR2 is FQNEAQ (reference sequence). The CDR3 spans 16 residues. The germline V and J ends were trimmed by 5 bases and 0 bases, with 14 bases remaining between them. DNA for the CDR3: TGTGCCAGCAGCCTTCGAATCGAGAGCTCTGGAAACACCATATATTTT. This gives the protein CASSLRIESSGNTIYF.